One sample yielded the 21 T cell receptor beta chains listed below, sequenced in a study of blood T cell repertoires in COVID-19. The assay was immunoSEQ multiplex PCR, and TCRdb's table has in-frame clones only and misses some. The sample lists 65,000 to 75,000 clones; around 86% were seen once. Material for sequencing was peripheral blood. The receptor source for this set is a woman over 75 with active or convalescent COVID-19.

V gene TRBV19 combines with J gene TRBJ2-1; 7 positions agree with TRBD2. Losses at the gene ends were 7 bases for V and 5 bases for J; bases not matched to a gene: 8. The CDR3 has 14 amino acids. In germline, CDR1 is LNHDA, CDR2 SQIVND (reference sequence). The CDR3 protein is CASTPSGTDNEQFF. The DNA of the CDR3 is TGTGCCAGTACCCCTAGCGGAACAGACAATGAGCAGTTCTTC. Together with reference TRBV19 and TRBJ2-1, the CDR3 gives the full variable domain: DGGITQSPKYLFRKEGQNVTLSCEQNLNHDAMYWYRQDPGQGLRLIYYSQIVNDFQKGDIAEGYSVSREKKESFPLTVTSAQKNPTAFYLCASTPSGTDNEQFFGPGTRLTVL.

The chain joins TRBV9 to TRBJ2-5, with 7 positions matching TRBD2. There are 15 residues in the CDR3. The junction had 11 bases not matched to a gene; V was cut back by 4 bases and J by 5 bases. Germline CDR1 is SGDLS and CDR2 is YYNGEE. As DNA, the CDR3 is TGTGCCAGCAGCTCTGCCGGGACTAAGTTGGAGACCCAGTACTTC. Amino acid sequence: CASSSAGTKLETQYF.

The rearrangement links TRBV4-1 to TRBJ2-7; perhaps TRBD2 as D (7 bases). V shed 1 base and J shed 7 bases, with 20 bases lying between them. There are 16 residues in the CDR3. Germline CDR1 is MGHRA and CDR2 is YSYEKL. In nucleotides, the CDR3 is TGCGCCAGCAGCCAAGTACGCGGGGGCCCTTCGGGGGAGCAGTACTTC. Its protein is CASSQVRGGPSGEQYF.

V usage is TRBV5-4 and J usage is TRBJ1-2; D is uncertain. This CDR3 is 15 amino acids long. Trimming stripped 4 bases from V and 2 bases from J, with 15 bases between. Germline loops: CDR1 SGHNT, CDR2 YYREEE (reference sequence). CDR3 loop: CASSESASGNYGYTF. In DNA, the CDR3 is TGTGCCAGCAGCGAGTCTGCCTCAGGAAACTATGGCTACACCTTC.

The chain has TRBV7-2 and TRBJ2-1, with a possible D match to TRBD1 (6 bases). The CDR3 consists of 14 residues. V lost 1 base and J 10 bases, leaving 14 bases between the germline ends. Per germline, CDR1 SGHTA and CDR2 FQGNSA. The CDR3 is CASSLDRDGGEQFF. DNA of the CDR3: TGTGCCAGCAGCTTAGACAGGGATGGGGGCGAGCAGTTCTTC.

The rearrangement uses TRBV11-2 and TRBJ2-7; D perhaps matches TRBD1 (6 bases). The CDR3 is made up of 14 amino acids. The germline gives CDR1 SGHAT, CDR2 FQNNGV. V was trimmed by 4 bases and J by 6 bases, leaving 16 bases between them. The chain's CDR3 is CASSSLQGLGEQYF. The CDR3 nucleotides are TGTGCCAGCAGCTCCCTACAGGGATTAGGCGAGCAGTACTTC.

CDR3 sequence: CASSRQYEQYF. The CDR3 DNA sequence: TGTGCCAGCAGCCGACAGTACGAGCAGTACTTC. The V gene is TRBV6-2 or TRBV6-3, the J gene TRBJ2-7; D might be TRBD1 (5 bases). Germline loops: CDR1 MNHEY, CDR2 SVGEGT. V was cut by 6 bases and J by 4 bases, with 7 bases left in between. The CDR3 totals 11 residues.

The sample holds one count of this clone. The J gene is TRBJ1-1, the V gene TRBV6-5; no definite D call. The CDR3 runs 13 residues. The germline V gene encodes CDR1 MNHEY and CDR2 SVGAGI. V was cut by 6 bases and J by 1 base, with 9 bases left in between. The CDR3 DNA follows: TGTGCCAGCAGCGGGGAGGGGAACACTGAAGCTTTCTTT. This gives the protein CASSGEGNTEAFF.

The chain is built from TRBV3-1 (or the pseudogene TRBV3-2) and TRBJ1-5; no clear D gene. Trimming stripped 1 base from V and 6 bases from J, with 13 bases between. CDR1 is LGHDT, CDR2 YNNKEL, per germline (reference sequence). The CDR3 runs 15 residues. CDR3 sequence (DNA): TGTGCCAGCAGCCAAGCACCCGCGTTTCGTCAGCCCCAGCATTTT. Its protein is CASSQAPAFRQPQHF.

The chain uses TRBV7-2 and TRBJ2-7, with D possibly being TRBD1 (8 bases). Trimming took off 5 bases at V and 5 bases at J, with 22 bases between the two ends. The CDR3 is made up of 16 amino acids. Germline CDR1 and CDR2: SGHTA and FQGNSA. CDR3 coding DNA: TGTGCCAGCAGCGCTAGGCGGGGGACAGGATCCCACGAGCAGTACTTC. This sequence encodes CASSARRGTGSHEQYF.

The CDR3: CASSFLDRAETQYF. DNA for the CDR3: TGTGCCAGCAGCTTCTTGGACAGGGCAGAGACCCAGTACTTC. The J gene is TRBJ2-5, the V gene TRBV11-1, with TRBD1 identical over 8 bases. Losses at the gene ends were 3 bases for V and 4 bases for J; bases not matched to a gene: 4. CDR1 is SGHAT and CDR2 is FQDESV in the germline V gene (reference sequence). The CDR3 covers 14 residues.

J is TRBJ1-1 and V is TRBV4-1, with D unclear. V was pared by 0 bases and J by 11 bases, with 19 bases between. CDR1 and CDR2 from the germline V gene are MGHRA and YSYEKL. CDR3 size: 15 residues. CDR3 region: CASSQDPSVGGVAFF. The CDR3 bases are TGCGCCAGCAGCCAAGATCCGAGCGTGGGAGGTGTGGCTTTCTTT.

The chain carries TRBV5-1 and TRBJ2-7; the match to TRBD2 covers 9 bases. V trimming: 3 bases; J trimming: 0 bases; junction bases outside the gene matches: 4. The CDR3 is 15 residues long. Germline V gene data show CDR1 as SGHRS and CDR2 as YFSETQ. The CDR3 DNA reads as TGCGCCAGCAGCTATAGCGGGGGAAACTCCTACGAGCAGTACTTC. Encoded protein: CASSYSGGNSYEQYF.

This chain links TRBV29-1 with TRBJ1-1, with D perhaps TRBD1 (6 bases). Germline values: CDR1 SQVTM, CDR2 ANQGSEA. The CDR3 is 12 residues long. V was trimmed by 6 bases and J by 1 base, leaving 9 bases between them. The CDR3, as DNA: TGCAGCGTCGGGACAAAGAACACTGAAGCTTTCTTT. It specifies CSVGTKNTEAFF.

The chain links TRBV4-1 to TRBJ2-3; 10 bases are a match to TRBD1. Germline loops: CDR1 MGHRA, CDR2 YSYEKL. The J segment lost 5 bases and the V segment lost 4 bases, leaving 9 bases of the junction unmatched. The CDR3 has 16 amino acids. Here the CDR3 reads CASSLWDRGEGDTQYF. As DNA, the CDR3 is TGCGCCAGCAGCCTGTGGGACAGGGGAGAGGGAGATACGCAGTATTTT.

The chain joins TRBV5-8 to TRBJ1-5, with unresolved D. The CDR3 runs 15 residues. Germline CDR1 reads SGHTS; CDR2 reads YDEGEE. Trimming left V 2 bases short and J 1 base short, with 10 bases between. CDR3 nucleotides: TGTGCCAGCAGCTTTGGTATACAAAGCAATCAGCCCCAGCATTTT. Translated: CASSFGIQSNQPQHF. The full variable domain, with the rest looked up from reference TRBV5-8 and TRBJ1-5, is EAGVTQSPTHLIKTRGQQATLRCSPISGHTSVYWYQQALGLGLQFLLWYDEGEERNRGNFPPRFSGRQFPNYSSELNVNALELEDSALYLCASSFGIQSNQPQHFGDGTRLSIL.

The chain combines TRBV9 with TRBJ2-5; no clear D gene. The germline V gene encodes CDR1 SGDLS and CDR2 YYNGEE. This CDR3 has 14 amino acids. V lost 0 bases to trimming and J lost 9 bases, with 15 bases between them. CDR3 protein: CASSVEAGLVPQYF. The DNA for the CDR3 is TGTGCCAGCAGCGTAGAGGCAGGCCTCGTGCCCCAGTACTTC.

The V call is TRBV7-2, the J call TRBJ2-7; possibly TRBD1 for D (5 bases). Trimming took 2 bases from V and 9 from J, leaving 14 bases between them. Germline lookup yields CDR1 SGHTA and CDR2 FQGNSA. The CDR3 length is 13 residues. The CDR3 DNA sequence: TGTGCCAGCAGCTTACCCGAAACAGGTCTGCAGTACTTC. This translates into CASSLPETGLQYF.

The chain combines TRBV5-5 with TRBJ1-4, with D possibly matching TRBD1 (6 bases). Germline CDR1 is SGHKS and CDR2 is YYEKEE (reference sequence). Trimming stripped 3 bases from V and 0 bases from J, with 12 bases between. The CDR3 loop spans 16 amino acids. As DNA, the CDR3 is TGTGCCAGCAGCTCTATAGGGGGATCAACTAATGAAAAACTGTTTTTT. It is translated as CASSSIGGSTNEKLFF.

The genes are TRBV10-3 and TRBJ1-5, with a tentative D call TRBD1 (5 bases). V gave up 2 bases and J gave up 6 bases, with 5 bases separating them. CDR3 size: 12 residues. The germline CDR1 and CDR2 sequences are ENHRY and SYGVKD. This chain's CDR3 is CAISERGQPQHF. Written as DNA, the CDR3 is TGTGCCATCAGTGAGAGGGGTCAGCCCCAGCATTTT.

The rearrangement joins TRBV23-1 to TRBJ1-5; TRBD1 matches at 8 bases. TRBV23-1 is filed as an ORF, its function uncertain. This CDR3 has 17 residues. After removal of 4 bases from V and 3 bases from J, the junction contained 11 bases not matched to a gene. The CDR3 sequence is CASSRKGWTGLNQPQHF. The DNA for the CDR3 is TGCGCCAGCAGTCGGAAAGGCTGGACAGGGCTCAATCAGCCCCAGCATTTT.